These T cell receptor beta chains were read from a single sample in a study of blood T cell repertoires in COVID-19. Clones were read by immunoSEQ multiplex PCR, and TCRdb kept only the in-frame ones, dropping some. The sample has 250,000 to 300,000 clones, around 90% seen once; the top ten hold approximately 1.5%. Material: PBMCs or T cells enriched from blood (not recorded which). The receptors here all came from a woman aged 40 to 55 who had recovered from COVID-19. Both conserved end residues are part of each CDR3. D genes are given only for firm matches. Not every row has a clone size; where given, it reads once, few, many or a size class.

j_gene	d_gene	v_gene	abundance	CDR3aa	CDR3nt
TRBJ2-1	TRBD1	TRBV6-5	.	CASRPGTGSINEQFF	TGTGCCAGCAGACCCGGGACAGGGTCCATCAATGAGCAGTTCTTC
TRBJ2-5	TRBD2	TRBV14	.	CASSQGRGGQETQYF	TGTGCCAGCAGCCAAGGCCGGGGGGGACAAGAGACCCAGTACTTC
TRBJ1-4	.	TRBV5-1	.	CASSTGNGNEKLFF	TGCGCCAGCAGCACCGGGAATGGGAATGAAAAACTGTTTTTT
TRBJ2-3	TRBD2	TRBV9	.	CASSTGLAGATDTQYF	TGTGCCAGCAGCACCGGACTAGCGGGGGCTACAGATACGCAGTATTTT
TRBJ2-2	TRBD2	TRBV10-2	.	CASSVTSGNTGELFF	TGCGCCAGCAGTGTGACTAGCGGGAACACCGGGGAGCTGTTTTTT
TRBJ2-7	.	TRBV2	.	CASSGNTPSNEQYF	TGTGCCAGCAGTGGGAACACCCCTAGCAACGAGCAGTACTTC
TRBJ2-7	.	TRBV10-3	.	CAIGREAYEQYF	TGTGCCATCGGCAGGGAGGCCTACGAGCAGTACTTC
TRBJ1-2	TRBD1	TRBV5-1	.	CASSPGQGGYGYTF	TGCGCCAGCAGCCCCGGACAGGGGGGTTATGGCTACACCTTC
TRBJ2-7	.	TRBV7-6	once	CASSFRSTYEQYF	TGTGCCAGCAGCTTTCGGAGCACCTACGAGCAGTACTTC
TRBJ2-7	.	TRBV12-3/TRBV12-4	.	CASKGGGGEQYF	TGTGCCAGCAAAGGGGGTGGAGGCGAGCAGTACTTC
TRBJ2-1	TRBD1	TRBV4-1	.	CASSQGVTDRGKFF	TGCGCCAGCAGCCAAGGAGTTACGGACAGGGGGAAGTTCTTC
TRBJ1-1	TRBD1	TRBV6-1	.	CASSDLGQATEAFF	TGTGCCAGCAGTGATCTAGGACAGGCTACTGAAGCTTTCTTT
TRBJ1-5	TRBD1	TRBV7-9	.	CASSLVGTAQPQHF	TGTGCCAGCAGCTTAGTGGGGACAGCCCAGCCCCAGCATTTT
TRBJ2-7	TRBD1	TRBV7-9	.	CASSLEGTGSYEQYF	TGTGCCAGCAGCTTAGAAGGGACAGGGTCCTACGAGCAGTACTTC
TRBJ2-1	TRBD1	TRBV9	once	CASSVAGGNEQFF	TGTGCCAGCAGCGTAGCAGGGGGAAATGAGCAGTTCTTC
TRBJ2-5	TRBD2	TRBV3-1/TRBV3-2	.	CASSQEGWASGAEETQYF	TGTGCCAGCAGCCAAGAGGGGTGGGCTAGCGGGGCGGAAGAGACCCAGTACTTC
TRBJ2-7	TRBD1	TRBV30	.	CAWRRDSPYEQYF	TGTGCCTGGAGAAGGGACAGCCCCTACGAGCAGTACTTC
TRBJ2-7	.	TRBV28	.	CASSLVVSVGTSYEQYF	TGTGCCAGCAGTTTGGTGGTATCCGTGGGGACAAGCTACGAGCAGTACTTC
TRBJ1-3	.	TRBV9	.	CASSARVSGNTIYF	TGTGCCAGCAGCGCGAGGGTATCTGGAAACACCATATATTTT
TRBJ2-3	.	TRBV24-1	.	CATSDRGVSGDTQYF	TGTGCCACCAGTGATCGCGGGGTTAGCGGAGATACGCAGTATTTT
TRBJ1-5	.	TRBV6-1	.	CASSDVNQPQHF	TGTGCCAGCAGTGACGTGAATCAGCCCCAGCATTTT
TRBJ2-1	.	TRBV2	.	CASHLLGGDNEQFF	TGTGCCAGCCATCTCCTAGGAGGGGACAATGAGCAGTTCTTC
TRBJ1-1	.	TRBV6-6	.	CASSLRDPNTEAFF	TGTGCCAGCAGTCTCCGGGATCCGAACACTGAAGCTTTCTTT
TRBJ2-2	TRBD1	TRBV2	.	CATGQENTGELFF	TGTGCCACGGGACAGGAAAACACCGGGGAGCTGTTTTTT
TRBJ2-3	TRBD1	TRBV7-2	.	CASSRDRGETQYF	TGTGCCAGCAGCCGAGACAGGGGTGAGACGCAGTATTTT
TRBJ2-3	TRBD1	TRBV2	.	CASSQGTATDTQYF	TGTGCCAGCAGCCAAGGGACAGCCACAGATACGCAGTATTTT
TRBJ1-1	TRBD1	TRBV10-3	.	CAARPGQGNTEAFF	TGTGCCGCCCGACCGGGACAGGGGAACACTGAAGCTTTCTTT
TRBJ1-6	.	TRBV5-1	.	CASSLEAGANSPLHF	TGCGCCAGCAGCTTGGAAGCGGGGGCAAATTCACCCCTCCACTTT
TRBJ1-1	.	TRBV7-9	.	CASSPYLLYEAFF	TGTGCCAGCAGCCCGTACCTACTCTATGAAGCTTTCTTT
TRBJ1-2	TRBD1	TRBV7-2	once	CASSFYRGQDGYTF	TGTGCCAGCAGCTTCTACAGGGGGCAGGATGGCTACACCTTC
TRBJ1-2	TRBD1	TRBV27	.	CASSKGQGGYGYTF	TGTGCCAGCAGTAAGGGACAGGGCGGCTATGGCTACACCTTC
TRBJ1-6	.	TRBV5-4	.	CASSRGTNNSPLHF	TGTGCCAGCAGCCGCGGGACCAATAATTCACCCCTCCACTTT